The 18 T cell receptor beta chains below were found in one sample sequenced in a study of cytomegalovirus exposure and HLA in healthy donors. Both 60 Vbeta primers and 13 Jbeta primers went into the PCR. The data were produced by immunoSEQ multiplex PCR, yet TCRdb's version contains in-frame clones alone and is incomplete. Of about 130,000 clones listed, roughly 80% are singletons. The specimen was PBMCs. Source of these receptors: a woman between 40 and 50 years old in good health and CMV-seronegative.

This clone appeared once. V is TRBV4-3 and J is TRBJ1-1; 7 bases are a match to TRBD1. This CDR3 comprises 15 residues. Germline V CDR1 and CDR2: LGHNA, YSLEER. The J segment lost 0 bases and the V segment lost 5 bases, leaving 6 bases of the junction unmatched. The CDR3 DNA follows: TGCGCCAGCAGCACCCGACAGGGATTGAACACTGAAGCTTTCTTT. Translation gives CASSTRQGLNTEAFF.

The genes are TRBV13 and TRBJ2-7; 10 positions match TRBD2. In germline, CDR1 is PRHDT, CDR2 FYEKMQ (reference sequence). V dropped 2 bases and J dropped 7; count of bases not matched to a gene: 8. The CDR3 loop spans 15 amino acids. Written as DNA, the CDR3 is TGTGCCAGCAGCTTACGAGCGGGAGGGAGGGAAGAGCAGTACTTC. As protein: CASSLRAGGREEQYF. Together with reference TRBV13 and TRBJ2-7, the CDR3 gives the full variable domain: AAGVIQSPRHLIKEKRETATLKCYPIPRHDTVYWYQQGPGQDPQFLISFYEKMQSDKGSIPDRFSAQQFSDYHSELNMSSLELGDSALYFCASSLRAGGREEQYFGPGTRLTVT.

The count of this clone is one. V and J are TRBV7-2 and TRBJ2-5, with 7 bases fitting TRBD1. Trimming cost V 6 bases and J 7 bases; bases outside gene matches: 8. The CDR3 length is 13 residues. The germline CDR1 and CDR2 sequences are SGHTA and FQGNSA. The chain's CDR3 is CASSSGQGVTQYF. The CDR3 DNA follows: TGTGCCAGCAGTTCGGGGCAGGGGGTGACCCAGTACTTC.

The DNA of the CDR3 is TGCGCCAGCAGCCAAGAAGGCGCAGGGAAACTGTTTTTT. Translated, it gives CASSQEGAGKLFF. J is TRBJ2-2 and V is TRBV4-3, with D maybe TRBD1 (5 bases). Germline assignment: CDR1 LGHNA and CDR2 YSLEER. This CDR3 is 13 amino acids long. V was shortened by 0 bases and J by 14 bases, with 13 bases between the two germline ends.

This chain joins TRBV2 and TRBJ1-5; 9 positions agree with TRBD1. The trim removed 8 bases at V and 3 bases at J, leaving 17 bases unmatched. This CDR3 has 18 residues. The germline V gene encodes CDR1 SNHLY and CDR2 FYNNEI. CDR3: CASLGGPGQGSDNQPQHF. DNA for the CDR3: TGTGCCAGCCTTGGGGGCCCGGGACAGGGTTCGGACAATCAGCCCCAGCATTTT.

This clone has only a few counts. The rearrangement joins TRBV2 to TRBJ1-6; 8 bases are shared with TRBD1. Unmatched junction bases numbered 4, after V lost 6 bases and J lost 6 bases. The CDR3 consists of 14 residues. Germline values: CDR1 SNHLY, CDR2 FYNNEI. CDR3 sequence reads: CASRDREGNSPLHF. Written as DNA, the CDR3 is TGTGCCAGCAGGGACAGGGAGGGTAATTCACCCCTCCACTTT.

V gene TRBV2 combines with J gene TRBJ2-2; D is possibly TRBD2 (6 bases). From germline, CDR1 is SNHLY and CDR2 FYNNEI. V gave up 7 bases and J gave up 5 bases, with 14 bases separating them. The CDR3 has 14 residues. CDR3 bases: TGTGCCAGCATGGAGGGCTTGCGAACCGGGGAGCTGTTTTTT. Its protein product is CASMEGLRTGELFF.

The V and J genes are TRBV23-1 and TRBJ1-4, with 12 bases that match TRBD1. TRBV23-1 is given ORF status, its function remaining uncertain. This CDR3 is 18 amino acids long. The junction had 4 bases not matched to a gene; V was cut back by 0 bases and J by 2 bases. CDR3 in DNA: TGCGCCAGCAGTCAATCGGGACAGGGGGCAGGGACTAATGAAAAACTGTTTTTT. This codes for CASSQSGQGAGTNEKLFF.

A few counts support this clone. This sequence joins TRBV19 and TRBJ1-4, with 9 bases aligning to TRBD1. This CDR3 comprises 15 residues. V shed 3 bases and J 4 bases; nucleotides not matched to a gene: 3. Per germline, CDR1 LNHDA and CDR2 SQIVND (reference sequence). CDR3: CASSMDRGNNEKLFF. The CDR3 DNA sequence: TGTGCCAGTAGTATGGACAGGGGTAATAATGAAAAACTGTTTTTT.

V and J are TRBV15 and TRBJ2-5; tentatively, D is TRBD2 (6 bases). From germline, CDR1 is LNHNV and CDR2 YYDKDF (reference sequence). The germline V and J ends were trimmed by 1 base and 5 bases, with 14 bases remaining between them. This CDR3 has 15 residues. CDR3: CATSRVPTREETQYF. The CDR3 nucleotides are TGTGCCACCAGCAGAGTCCCCACCCGGGAGGAGACCCAGTACTTC.

A note on this clone: The sample contains more than one DNA sequence encoding this CDR3. The chain recombines TRBV27 with TRBJ2-2; 9 positions agree with TRBD2. Losses at the gene ends were 3 bases for V and 5 bases for J; bases not matched to a gene: 4. Germline assignment: CDR1 MNHEY and CDR2 SMNVEV (reference sequence). The CDR3 spans 15 residues. The CDR3 region has the DNA TGTGCCAGCAGTTTTGGGCTAGCGGGAACCGGGGAGCTGTTTTTT. Amino acid sequence: CASSFGLAGTGELFF.

The chain has TRBV28 and TRBJ2-1; weak D call: TRBD2 (5 bases). The germline V and J ends were trimmed by 4 bases and 6 bases, with 13 bases remaining between them. CDR3 length: 14 residues. The germline V gene encodes CDR1 MDHEN and CDR2 SYDVKM. Here the CDR3 reads CASSSAGLGNEQFF. The CDR3 DNA sequence: TGTGCCAGCAGTTCGGCCGGACTTGGCAATGAGCAGTTCTTC.

This clone showed up just once. The rearrangement uses TRBV19 and TRBJ2-3; no clear D. Deletions cut 1 base from V and 2 bases from J, with 7 bases between. The CDR3 consists of 14 residues. In germline, CDR1 is LNHDA, CDR2 SQIVND (reference sequence). The CDR3 sequence: CASSIVLLTDTQYF. The CDR3 coding sequence is TGTGCCAGTAGTATAGTTCTACTCACAGATACGCAGTATTTT.

This chain links TRBV5-1 with TRBJ2-5; 7 bases fit TRBD1. Losses at the gene ends were 7 bases for V and 0 bases for J; bases not matched to a gene: 12. Germline CDR1 and CDR2: SGHRS and YFSETQ. There are 16 residues in the CDR3. In DNA form, the CDR3 reads TGCGCCAGCGCCCCACAATCCAGGGGGTACCAAGAGACCCAGTACTTC. This translates into CASAPQSRGYQETQYF.

The chain carries TRBV18 and TRBJ1-1; D possibly corresponds to TRBD1 (5 bases). From germline, CDR1 is KGHSH and CDR2 LQKENI. V gave up 1 base and J gave up 4 bases, with 7 bases separating them. The CDR3 runs 13 residues. The CDR3 sequence is CASSPQGITEAFF. The CDR3 DNA sequence: TGTGCCAGCTCACCACAGGGGATCACTGAAGCTTTCTTT. The whole variable domain, filled in from reference TRBV18 and TRBJ1-1, reads NAGVMQNPRHLVRRRGQEARLRCSPMKGHSHVYWYRQLPEEGLKFMVYLQKENIIDESGMPKERFSAEFPKEGPSILRIQQVVRGDSAAYFCASSPQGITEAFFGQGTRLTVV.

CDR3 residues: CASSPQYREDTEAFF. The CDR3 coding sequence is TGTGCCAGCAGCCCACAGTACAGGGAAGACACTGAAGCTTTCTTT. The rearrangement uses TRBV7-2 and TRBJ1-1, with D maybe TRBD1 (6 bases). Germline CDR1 and CDR2: SGHTA and FQGNSA. This CDR3 region has 15 residues. Trimming took off 5 bases at V and 3 bases at J, with 16 bases between the two ends.

The chain uses TRBV10-1 and TRBJ2-7; weak D call: TRBD2 (7 bases). CDR1 is WNHNN, CDR2 SYGVQD, per germline (reference sequence). The germline V and J ends were trimmed by 6 bases and 2 bases, with 17 bases remaining between them. The CDR3 runs to 15 residues. The CDR3 is CASRADRGATYEQYF. The CDR3 DNA reads TGCGCCAGCAGAGCCGATCGGGGGGCCACCTACGAGCAGTACTTC.

This clone was counted a few times. The chain carries TRBV18 and TRBJ2-1, with 8 nucleotides matching TRBD2. Per the germline V gene, CDR1 is KGHSH and CDR2 is LQKENI. The CDR3 is 15 amino acids. Trimming removed 3 bases from V and 3 bases from J; junction bases left unmatched: 4. CDR3 region: CASSPGTSVYNEQFF. CDR3 in DNA: TGTGCCAGCTCACCCGGGACTAGTGTCTACAATGAGCAGTTCTTC.